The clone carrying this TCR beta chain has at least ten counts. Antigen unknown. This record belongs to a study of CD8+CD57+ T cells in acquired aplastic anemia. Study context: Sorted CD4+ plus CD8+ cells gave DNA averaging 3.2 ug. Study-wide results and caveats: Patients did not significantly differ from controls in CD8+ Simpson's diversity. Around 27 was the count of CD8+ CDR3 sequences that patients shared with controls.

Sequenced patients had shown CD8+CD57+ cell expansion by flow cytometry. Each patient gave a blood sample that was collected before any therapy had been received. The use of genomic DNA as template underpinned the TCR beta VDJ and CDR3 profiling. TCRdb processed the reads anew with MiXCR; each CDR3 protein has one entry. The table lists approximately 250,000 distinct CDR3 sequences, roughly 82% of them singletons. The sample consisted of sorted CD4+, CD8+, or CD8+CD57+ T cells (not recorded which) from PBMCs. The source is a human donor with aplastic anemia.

The CDR3 loop reads CASSHRPGPTTGYYEQYV. The CDR3 DNA is TGTGCCAGCAGCCACCGGCCGGGGCCGACGACCGGCTACTACGAGCAGTACGTC. The chain joins TRBV14 to TRBJ2-7; tentatively, D is TRBD1 or TRBD2 (5 bases each). Germline V CDR1 and CDR2: SGHDN, FVKESK. V lost 3 bases to trimming and J lost 3 bases, with 24 bases between them. The length of the CDR3 is 18 residues.